This T cell receptor beta chain is from a study of T cells in Graves' hyperthyroidism and ophthalmopathy. Findings of the study overall: Also found in blood were most expanded thyroid clonotypes above 0.001. Ophthalmopathy and stable hyperthyroidism were told apart by a 13 V-J model. Model output signaled ophthalmopathy a median 6.5 months ahead of onset.

This clonotype has a count of ten or more. Its antigen is unknown. With V trimmed by 7 bases and J by 5 bases, 10 bases remained unmatched. This CDR3 spans 16 amino acids. CDR1 is SEHNR, CDR2 FQNEAQ, per germline (reference sequence). Exclusion of patients followed from uncontrolled infection, other autoimmune disease, pregnancy or lactation. Regions amplified from RNA transcripts were the TCR beta CDR3 regions. Carried out on the TCR CDR3, a first-round RT-PCR used the HTBI primer set. A single record per CDR3 protein comes from TCRdb applying MiXCR to the multiplex PCR reads. The table records 480,000 or so distinct CDR3 sequences, about 45% of them present only once.

The TCR comes from an adult woman with Graves' disease, either hyperthyroidism or ophthalmopathy (not recorded which). The V and J genes are TRBV7-9 and TRBJ2-5, with TRBD2 matching over 13 bases. The sample taken for sequencing was peripheral blood or thyroid tissue (not recorded which). CDR3 DNA: TGTGCCAGCATCGCTACTAGCGGGAGGGACGGGGAGACCCAGTACTTC. This encodes CASIATSGRDGETQYF. Variable domain in full (rest from reference TRBV7-9 and TRBJ2-5): DTGVSQNPRHKITKRGQNVTFRCDPISEHNRLYWYRQTLGQGPEFLTYFQNEAQLEKSRLLSDRFSAERPKGSFSTLEIQRTEQGDSAMYLCASIATSGRDGETQYFGPGTRLLVL.